In its sample, the clone carrying this TCR beta chain was seen a few times. Its specificity is unknown. The naive CD8 subset, CD45RO-negative cells positively selected for CCR7, excluded terminally differentiated effector memory CD45RA+ cells. Germline V gene lookup returns CDR1 SGDLS and CDR2 YYNGEE. The CDR3 is 14 residues long. Trimming removed 2 bases from V and 0 bases from J, with 8 bases in between. This entry comes from a study of shared clonotypes between healthy human individuals. About the study: Each donor's CD8 memory used one plate, CD8 naive two, each CD4 subset three.

Study findings and constraints: Researchers found naive subsets generally carried larger estimated richness than memory subsets. An effect of sequencing depth on clonotype sharing among donors was expected.

Assay used: immunoSEQ multiplex PCR; TCRdb lists only in-frame clones, some missing. The table has millions of clones, 85% to 95% seen once. This TCR was sampled from a man between 18 and 29 years old in good health. Some clones in this sample may be carry-over from other donors' samples. Source material: naive CD8+ T cells from PBMCs. The rearrangement uses TRBV9 and TRBJ1-1; D remains unclear. This CDR3 is CASSVWAVNTEAFF. The CDR3, as DNA: TGTGCCAGCAGCGTTTGGGCAGTGAACACTGAAGCTTTCTTT.